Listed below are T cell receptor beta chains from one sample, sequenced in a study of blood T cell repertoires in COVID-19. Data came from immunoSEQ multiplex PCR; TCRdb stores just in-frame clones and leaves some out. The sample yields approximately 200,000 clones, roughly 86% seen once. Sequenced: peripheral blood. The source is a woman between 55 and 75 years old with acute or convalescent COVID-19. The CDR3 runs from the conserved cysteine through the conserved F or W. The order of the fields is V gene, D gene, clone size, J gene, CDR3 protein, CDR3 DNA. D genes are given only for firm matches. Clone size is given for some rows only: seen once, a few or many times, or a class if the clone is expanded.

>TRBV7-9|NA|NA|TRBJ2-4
CASSSGYKNIQYF
TGTGCCAGCAGCAGCGGATACAAAAACATTCAGTACTTC
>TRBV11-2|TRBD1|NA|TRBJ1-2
CASSQDRGDYGYTF
TGTGCCAGCAGTCAAGACAGGGGGGACTATGGCTACACCTTC
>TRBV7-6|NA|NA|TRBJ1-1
CASSFGADTEAFF
TGTGCCAGCAGCTTCGGAGCGGACACTGAAGCTTTCTTT
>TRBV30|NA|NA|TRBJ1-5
CAWSVQGNQPQHF
TGTGCCTGGAGTGTACAGGGAAATCAGCCCCAGCATTTT
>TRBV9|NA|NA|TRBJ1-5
CASGRTVDSNQPQHF
TGTGCCAGCGGTCGGACAGTAGATAGCAATCAGCCCCAGCATTTT
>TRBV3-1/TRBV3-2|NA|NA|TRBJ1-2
CASSQGSLYTF
TGTGCCAGCAGCCAGGGCAGCCTCTACACCTTC
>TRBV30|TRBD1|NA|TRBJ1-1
CAWSVGTAAFF
TGTGCCTGGAGTGTCGGGACAGCAGCTTTCTTT
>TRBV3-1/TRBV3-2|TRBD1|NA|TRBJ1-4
CASSQMTGWIEKLFF
TGTGCCAGCAGCCAGATGACAGGGTGGATTGAAAAACTGTTTTTT
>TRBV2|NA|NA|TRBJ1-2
CASRETVNYGYTF
TGTGCCAGCAGGGAGACAGTCAACTATGGCTACACCTTC
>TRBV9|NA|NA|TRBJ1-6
CASSAWDTGISPLHF
TGTGCCAGCAGCGCATGGGATACAGGGATTTCACCCCTCCACTTT
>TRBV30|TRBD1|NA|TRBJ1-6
CAWSPGQEGSPLHF
TGTGCCTGGAGTCCGGGACAGGAGGGATCACCCCTCCACTTT
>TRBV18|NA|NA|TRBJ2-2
CASSPPGFLQDTGELFF
TGTGCCAGCTCACCACCTGGCTTTCTCCAGGACACCGGGGAGCTGTTTTTT
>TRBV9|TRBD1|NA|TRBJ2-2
CASSVSTGALNTGELFF
TGTGCCAGCAGCGTATCCACAGGGGCCTTGAACACCGGGGAGCTGTTTTTT
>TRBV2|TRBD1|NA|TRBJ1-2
CASILTGGYGYTF
TGTGCCAGCATTCTGACAGGGGGTTATGGCTACACCTTC
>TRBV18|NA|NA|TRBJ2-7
CASSPPRQGGDEQYF
TGTGCCAGCTCACCACCGCGTCAGGGTGGCGACGAGCAGTACTTC
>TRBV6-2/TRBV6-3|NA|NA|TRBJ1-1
CASSRTPTNTNTEAFF
TGTGCCAGCAGTCGTACCCCGACTAATACGAACACTGAAGCTTTCTTT
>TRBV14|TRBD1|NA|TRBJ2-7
CASSRTGGGEQYF
TGTGCCAGCAGCCGGACAGGGGGCGGCGAGCAGTACTTC
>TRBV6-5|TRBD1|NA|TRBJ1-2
CASSRRGQANYGYTF
TGTGCCAGCAGTCGCAGGGGGCAAGCTAACTATGGCTACACCTTC
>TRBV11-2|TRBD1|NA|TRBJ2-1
CASSFRGTGGGDEQFF
TGTGCCAGCAGCTTTAGGGGGACAGGGGGCGGGGATGAGCAGTTCTTC
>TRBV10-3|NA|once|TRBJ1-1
CAIRPTGMNTEAFF
TGTGCCATCAGACCCACAGGGATGAACACTGAAGCTTTCTTT
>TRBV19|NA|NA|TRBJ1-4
CASGQMAADEKLFF
TGTGCCAGTGGTCAAATGGCCGCTGATGAAAAACTGTTTTTT